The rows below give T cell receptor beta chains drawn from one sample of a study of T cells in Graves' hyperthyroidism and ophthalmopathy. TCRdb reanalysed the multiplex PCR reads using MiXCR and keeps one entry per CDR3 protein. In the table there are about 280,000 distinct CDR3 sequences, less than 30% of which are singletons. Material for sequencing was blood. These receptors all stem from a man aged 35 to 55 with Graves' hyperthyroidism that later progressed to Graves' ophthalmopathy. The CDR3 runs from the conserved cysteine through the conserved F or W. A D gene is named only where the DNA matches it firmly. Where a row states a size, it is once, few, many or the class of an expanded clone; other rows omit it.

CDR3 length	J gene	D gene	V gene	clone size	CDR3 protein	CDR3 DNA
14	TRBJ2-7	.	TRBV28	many	CASGTVASSYEQYF	TGTGCCAGCGGTACGGTTGCCAGCTCCTACGAGCAGTACTTC
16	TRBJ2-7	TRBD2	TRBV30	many	CAWNYGGRRPPYEQYF	TGTGCCTGGAACTATGGCGGGAGGCGGCCCCCCTACGAGCAGTACTTC
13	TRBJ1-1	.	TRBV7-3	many	CASSLHPDTEAFF	TGTGCCAGCAGCCTGCACCCGGATACTGAAGCTTTCTTT
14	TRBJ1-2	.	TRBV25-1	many	CASSEPDRTYGYTF	TGTGCCAGCAGTGAACCGGACAGAACCTATGGCTACACCTTC
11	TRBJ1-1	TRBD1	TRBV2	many	CASTPGQKAFF	TGTGCCAGCACACCGGGACAGAAAGCTTTCTTT
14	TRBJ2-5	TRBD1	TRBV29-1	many	CSVGPGQAQRTQYF	TGCAGCGTTGGACCGGGACAGGCCCAGCGGACCCAGTACTTC
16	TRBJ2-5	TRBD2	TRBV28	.	CASSLWGLAVQETQYF	TGTGCCAGCAGTTTATGGGGGCTAGCGGTCCAAGAGACCCAGTACTTC
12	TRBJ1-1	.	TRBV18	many	CASSLRTDEAFF	TGTGCCAGCTCACTACGGACAGACGAAGCTTTCTTT
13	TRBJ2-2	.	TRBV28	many	CASSTGFTGELFF	TGTGCCAGCAGTACAGGGTTCACCGGGGAGCTGTTTTTT
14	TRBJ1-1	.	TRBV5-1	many	CASSLEGPTTEAFF	TGCGCCAGCAGCTTGGAGGGACCCACCACTGAAGCTTTCTTT
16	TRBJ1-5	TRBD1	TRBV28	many	CASSSRTGGSNQPQHF	TGTGCCAGCAGTTCCAGGACAGGGGGAAGCAATCAGCCCCAGCATTTT
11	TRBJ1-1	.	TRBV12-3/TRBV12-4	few	CASSPGTTAFF	TGTGCCAGCAGTCCTGGCACTACAGCTTTCTTT
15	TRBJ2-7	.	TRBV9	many	CASSAVEDSSYEQYF	TGTGCCAGCAGCGCCGTAGAGGACAGTTCCTACGAGCAGTACTTC
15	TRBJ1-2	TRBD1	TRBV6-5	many	CASSYTPTGVYGYTF	TGTGCCAGCAGTTACACACCGACAGGGGTCTATGGCTACACCTTC
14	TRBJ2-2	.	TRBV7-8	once	CASGLTRNTGELFF	TGTGCCAGCGGGCTAACTAGAAACACCGGGGAGCTGTTTTTT
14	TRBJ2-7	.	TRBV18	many	CASSPLDQRYEQYF	TGTGCCAGCTCACCACTGGACCAAAGGTACGAGCAGTACTTC
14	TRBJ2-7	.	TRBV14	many	CASSQGSTVWEQYF	TGTGCCAGCAGCCAAGGGTCAACGGTCTGGGAGCAGTACTTC
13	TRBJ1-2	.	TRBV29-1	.	CSVEQETGYGYTF	TGCAGCGTTGAACAAGAGACAGGCTATGGCTACACCTTC
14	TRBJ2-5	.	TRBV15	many	CATSGGGLGETQYF	TGTGCCACCAGCGGCGGGGGCTTAGGAGAGACCCAGTACTTC
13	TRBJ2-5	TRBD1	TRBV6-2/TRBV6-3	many	CASSSRGPGTQYF	TGTGCCAGCAGCTCAAGGGGGCCAGGGACCCAGTACTTC
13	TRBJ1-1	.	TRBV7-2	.	CASSLGVGMEAFF	TGTGCCAGCAGCTTAGGGGTGGGGATGGAAGCTTTCTTT
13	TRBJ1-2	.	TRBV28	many	CASQRTGPYGYTF	TGTGCCAGCCAAAGGACGGGACCTTATGGCTACACCTTC
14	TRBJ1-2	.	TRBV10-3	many	CAISESMGAYGYTF	TGTGCCATCAGTGAGTCGATGGGTGCCTATGGCTACACCTTC
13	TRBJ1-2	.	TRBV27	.	CASSLTLKGGYTF	TGTGCCAGCAGTTTAACCCTAAAAGGTGGCTACACCTTC
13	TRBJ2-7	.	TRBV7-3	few	CASSPKAGSEQYF	TGTGCCAGCAGCCCAAAGGCAGGAAGCGAGCAGTACTTC
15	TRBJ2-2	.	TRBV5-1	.	CASSPGQGTPGELFF	TGCGCCAGCAGTCCGGGTCAGGGCACCCCCGGGGAGCTGTTTTTT
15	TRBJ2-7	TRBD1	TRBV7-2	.	CASSPTTQGADEQYF	TGTGCCAGCAGCCCGACCACACAGGGGGCAGACGAGCAGTACTTC
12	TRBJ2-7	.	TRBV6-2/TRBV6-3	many	CASSFLPPKQYF	TGTGCCAGCAGTTTCCTCCCTCCGAAGCAGTACTTC
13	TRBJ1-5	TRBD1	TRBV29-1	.	CSVGGTGGQPQHF	TGCAGCGTTGGGGGGACAGGGGGCCAGCCCCAGCATTTT
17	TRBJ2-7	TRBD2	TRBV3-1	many	CASSQDLGTSGPYEQYF	TGTGCCAGCAGCCAAGATCTAGGGACTAGCGGCCCCTACGAGCAGTACTTC
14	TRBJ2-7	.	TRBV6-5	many	CAIRDGQGNLGQYF	TGTGCCATCCGGGATGGGCAGGGAAATTTGGGGCAGTACTTC
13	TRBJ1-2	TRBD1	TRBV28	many	CASSRDRVTGYTF	TGTGCCAGCAGCCGGGACAGGGTTACTGGCTACACCTTC
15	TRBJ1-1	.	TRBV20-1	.	CSARDLQVGNTEAFF	TGCAGCGCTAGAGACCTTCAGGTGGGGAACACTGAAGCTTTCTTT
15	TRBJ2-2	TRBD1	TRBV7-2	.	CASSGQGGLSGELFF	TGTGCCAGCAGCGGACAGGGTGGTCTTTCCGGGGAGCTGTTTTTT
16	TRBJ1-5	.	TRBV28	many	CASSLRDIHSNQPQHF	TGTGCCAGCAGTTTGCGGGACATACATAGCAATCAGCCCCAGCATTTT
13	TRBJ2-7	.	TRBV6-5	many	CASSYNRAAEQYF	TGTGCCAGCAGTTACAACAGAGCGGCTGAGCAGTACTTC
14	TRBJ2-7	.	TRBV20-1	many	CSARDLVGGGEQYF	TGCAGTGCTAGAGATCTTGTGGGCGGAGGCGAGCAGTACTTC
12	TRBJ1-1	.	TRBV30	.	CAWSWLNTEAFF	TGTGCCTGGAGTTGGCTGAACACTGAAGCTTTCTTT
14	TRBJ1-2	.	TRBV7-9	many	CASSLGGAGSGYTF	TGTGCCAGCAGCTTAGGGGGGGCTGGCTCTGGCTACACCTTC
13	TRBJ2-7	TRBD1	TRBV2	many	CATTGQGPYEQYF	TGTGCCACGACGGGACAGGGGCCTTACGAGCAGTACTTC
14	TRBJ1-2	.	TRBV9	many	CASSPFEGAGGYTF	TGTGCCAGCAGCCCCTTCGAAGGGGCCGGTGGCTACACCTTC
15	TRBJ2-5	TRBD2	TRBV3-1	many	CASSPAGSRGETQYF	TGTGCCAGCAGTCCAGCGGGGAGCCGGGGAGAGACCCAGTACTTC
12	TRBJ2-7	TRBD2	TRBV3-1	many	CASSLPSGERYF	TGTGCCAGCAGCCTTCCTAGCGGGGAACGGTACTTC
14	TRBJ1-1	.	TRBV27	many	CASSFGLTNTEAFF	TGTGCCAGCAGTTTCGGACTTACGAACACTGAAGCTTTCTTT
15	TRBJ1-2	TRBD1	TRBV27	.	CASSLVGRDRDGYTF	TGTGCCAGCAGTTTAGTGGGACGAGACAGGGATGGCTACACCTTC
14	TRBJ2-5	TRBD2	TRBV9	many	CASSPGTSGETQYF	TGTGCCAGCAGCCCCGGGACTAGCGGGGAGACCCAGTACTTC
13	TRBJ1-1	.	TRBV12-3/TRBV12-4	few	CASSVAGGTEAFF	TGTGCCAGCAGTGTCGCTGGGGGCACTGAAGCTTTCTTT
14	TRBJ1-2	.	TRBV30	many	CAWSVGAGGYSYTF	TGTGCCTGGAGTGTCGGGGCAGGAGGATACAGCTACACCTTC
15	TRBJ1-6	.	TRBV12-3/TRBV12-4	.	CASTPQGLHNSPLHF	TGTGCCAGCACTCCACAGGGTCTTCATAATTCACCCCTCCACTTT
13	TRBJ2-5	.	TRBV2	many	CASSEYRAKTQYF	TGTGCCAGCAGTGAGTACAGGGCAAAGACCCAGTACTTC
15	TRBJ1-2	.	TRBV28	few	CASSPTGDSNYGYTF	TGTGCCAGCAGTCCAACCGGGGACTCTAACTATGGCTACACCTTC
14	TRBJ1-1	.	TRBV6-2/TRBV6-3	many	CASLFAGKRTEAFF	TGTGCCAGCCTTTTCGCCGGGAAGAGGACTGAAGCTTTCTTT
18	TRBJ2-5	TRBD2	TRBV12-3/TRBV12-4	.	CASRSSPGVAGGQETQYF	TGTGCCAGCAGATCCTCCCCGGGGGTAGCGGGAGGCCAAGAGACCCAGTACTTC
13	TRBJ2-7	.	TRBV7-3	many	CAILRDWGYEQYF	TGTGCCATTCTCCGGGACTGGGGTTACGAGCAGTACTTC
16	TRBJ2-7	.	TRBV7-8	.	CASSLESGPRTYEQYF	TGTGCCAGCAGCTTAGAGTCCGGCCCTCGTACCTACGAGCAGTACTTC
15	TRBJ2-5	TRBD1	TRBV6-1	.	CAINPGTGDGETQYF	TGTGCCATCAACCCCGGGACAGGGGATGGAGAGACCCAGTACTTC
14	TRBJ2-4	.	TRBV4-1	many	CASSQAGDVNIQYF	TGCGCCAGCAGCCAAGCGGGGGACGTAAACATTCAGTACTTC